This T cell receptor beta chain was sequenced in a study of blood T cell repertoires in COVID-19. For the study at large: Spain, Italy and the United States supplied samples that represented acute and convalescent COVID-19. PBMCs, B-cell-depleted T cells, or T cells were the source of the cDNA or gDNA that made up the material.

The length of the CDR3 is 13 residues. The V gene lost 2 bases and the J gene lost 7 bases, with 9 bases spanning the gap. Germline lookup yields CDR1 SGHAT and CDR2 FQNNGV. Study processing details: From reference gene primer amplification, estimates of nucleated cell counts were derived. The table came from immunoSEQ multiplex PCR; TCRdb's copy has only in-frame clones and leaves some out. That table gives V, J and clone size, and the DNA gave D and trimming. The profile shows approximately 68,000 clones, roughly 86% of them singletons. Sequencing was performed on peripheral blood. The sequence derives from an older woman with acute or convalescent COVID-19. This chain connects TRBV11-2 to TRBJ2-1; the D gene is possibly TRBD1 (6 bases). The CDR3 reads CASSLPGANEQFF. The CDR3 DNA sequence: TGTGCCAGCAGCTTACCAGGGGCAAATGAGCAGTTCTTC.